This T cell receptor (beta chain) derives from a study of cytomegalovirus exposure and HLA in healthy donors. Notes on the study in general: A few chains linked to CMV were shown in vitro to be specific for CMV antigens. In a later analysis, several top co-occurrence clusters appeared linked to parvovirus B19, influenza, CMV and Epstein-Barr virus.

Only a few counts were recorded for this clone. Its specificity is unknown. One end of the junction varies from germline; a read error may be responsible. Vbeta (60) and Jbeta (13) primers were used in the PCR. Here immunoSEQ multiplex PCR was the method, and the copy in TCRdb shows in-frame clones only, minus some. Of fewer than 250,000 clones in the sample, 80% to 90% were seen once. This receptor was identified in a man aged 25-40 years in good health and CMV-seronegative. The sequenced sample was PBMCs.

Here the CDR3 reads CSSSSSSGGSYNEQFF. Written as DNA, the CDR3 is TGTTCCAGCAGCTCGTCCAGCGGGGGGTCCTACAATGAGCAGTTCTTC. This chain uses TRBV7-9 with TRBJ2-1; 9 nucleotides align to TRBD2. There are 16 residues in the CDR3. CDR1 is SEHNR, CDR2 FQNEAQ, per germline (reference sequence). Drawing the rest from reference TRBV7-9 and TRBJ2-1, the complete variable domain is DTGVSQNPRHKITKRGQNVTFRCDPISEHNRLYWYRQTLGQGPEFLTYFQNEAQLEKSRLLSDRFSAERPKGSFSTLEIQRTEQGDSAMYLCSSSSSSGGSYNEQFFGPGTRLTVL.